Listed here are 13 T cell receptor beta chains from one sample, sequenced in a study of T cell responses to AZD1222 COVID-19 vaccine. Produced via immunoSEQ multiplex PCR; TCRdb's table is partial and in-frame only. Here the sample spans about 64,000 clones, about 89% being singletons. This specimen was peripheral blood, taken 28 days after the second dose of the MenACWY control vaccine. The receptors come from an adult who received the MenACWY meningococcal vaccine as a control.

This sequence joins TRBV10-3 and TRBJ2-7, with 11 bases aligning to TRBD2. The CDR3 has 15 residues. V lost 6 bases and J lost 5; bases outside the gene matches: 9. The germline V gene encodes CDR1 ENHRY and CDR2 SYGVKD. The CDR3 region has the DNA TGTGCCATCAGACAGCAACTAGCGGGAGTCCACGAGCAGTACTTC. Protein product: CAIRQQLAGVHEQYF.

V and J are TRBV7-9 and TRBJ1-3; D not resolved. The CDR3 consists of 15 residues. The V and J ends lost 4 bases and 4 bases respectively, with 14 bases between them. Germline CDR1 is SEHNR and CDR2 is FQNEAQ (reference sequence). DNA of the CDR3: TGTGCCAGCAGCTCCGACTCAGCGTCGGGAAACACCATATATTTT. It translates to CASSSDSASGNTIYF. The full variable domain, rest sourced from reference TRBV7-9 and TRBJ1-3, is DTGVSQNPRHKITKRGQNVTFRCDPISEHNRLYWYRQTLGQGPEFLTYFQNEAQLEKSRLLSDRFSAERPKGSFSTLEIQRTEQGDSAMYLCASSSDSASGNTIYFGEGSWLTVV.

J is TRBJ2-7 and V is TRBV2; TRBD1 might be the D (8 bases). Per the germline V gene, CDR1 is SNHLY and CDR2 is FYNNEI. Trimming removed 3 bases at V and 6 bases at J, with 15 bases between. This CDR3 has 14 amino acids. In nucleotides, the CDR3 is TGTGCCAGCAGTGAGGAAACAGGGGGGGCCGAGCAGTACTTC. Translated: CASSEETGGAEQYF.

V is TRBV3-1 (or the pseudogene TRBV3-2) and J is TRBJ2-3, with D possibly being TRBD2 (5 bases). The CDR3 consists of 14 residues. Trimming shortened V by 2 bases and J by 4 bases, and 10 bases separated the two germline ends. Germline assignment: CDR1 LGHDT and CDR2 YNNKEL (reference sequence). The CDR3 protein is CASSQRDAADTQYF. CDR3 nucleotides: TGTGCCAGCAGCCAACGGGATGCGGCAGATACGCAGTATTTT.

The chain is built from TRBV6-5 and TRBJ2-3; D is possibly TRBD2 (5 bases). Trimming shortened V by 4 bases and J by 0 bases, and 14 bases separated the two germline ends. CDR1 and CDR2 (germline): MNHEY, SVGAGI. This CDR3 spans 16 amino acids. The CDR3 spells CASSFLSASSTDTQYF. DNA for the CDR3: TGTGCCAGCAGTTTCCTTAGCGCCTCTAGCACAGATACGCAGTATTTT.

This clone was seen a few times. The chain uses TRBV11-2 and TRBJ2-7; TRBD2 matches 9 bases. CDR1 is SGHAT, CDR2 FQNNGV, per germline. The V segment lost 2 bases and the J segment 5 bases; nucleotides outside the gene matches: 7. The CDR3 length is 15 residues. The CDR3 reads CASSLRGAGGHEQYF. The CDR3, as DNA: TGTGCCAGCAGCTTACGGGGAGCGGGAGGTCACGAGCAGTACTTC. Based on the CDR3 plus reference TRBV11-2 and TRBJ2-7, the full variable domain is EAGVAQSPRYKIIEKRQSVAFWCNPISGHATLYWYQQILGQGPKLLIQFQNNGVVDDSQLPKDRFSAERLKGVDSTLKIQPAKLEDSAVYLCASSLRGAGGHEQYFGPGTRLTVT.

This clone has just a few counts. The rearrangement uses TRBV7-6 and TRBJ2-5; 10 bases are shared with TRBD1. Germline-derived CDR1 and CDR2 are SGHVS and FNYEAQ. Trimming removed 6 bases from V and 1 base from J; junction bases left unmatched: 5. The CDR3 is 15 amino acids. The CDR3 loop reads CASSLRQGAQETQYF. For the CDR3, the DNA is TGTGCCAGCAGTCTTAGACAGGGGGCCCAAGAGACCCAGTACTTC. The entire variable domain, with the rest obtained from reference TRBV7-6 and TRBJ2-5, is as follows: GAGVSQSPRYKVTKRGQDVALRCDPISGHVSLYWYRQALGQGPEFLTYFNYEAQQDKSGLPNDRFSAERPEGSISTLTIQRTEQRDSAMYRCASSLRQGAQETQYFGPGTRLLVL.

This clone was seen a few times. This chain links TRBV28 with TRBJ2-6; 9 bases line up with TRBD2. V trimming: 1 base; J trimming: 0 bases; junction bases outside the gene matches: 7. The V gene's germline CDR1 is MDHEN and CDR2 SYDVKM. The length of the CDR3 is 19 residues. The CDR3 region has the DNA TGTGCCAGCAGTTTATCTGGAGCGGGAGGATACTCTGGGGCCAACGTCCTGACTTTC. As protein: CASSLSGAGGYSGANVLTF.

The V call is TRBV5-4, the J call TRBJ2-2, with 7 bases that match TRBD1. CDR1 SGHNT and CDR2 YYREEE come from the germline V gene (reference sequence). The V gene end was trimmed by 4 bases and the J gene end by 2 bases; junction bases not matched to a gene: 8. This CDR3 is 16 amino acids long. CDR3 in amino acids: CASSPQGVVNTGELFF. The CDR3 DNA follows: TGTGCCAGCAGCCCGCAGGGGGTAGTTAACACCGGGGAGCTGTTTTTT.

The chain combines TRBV29-1 with TRBJ2-7; 8 nucleotides align to TRBD1. Losses at the gene ends were 6 bases for V and 1 base for J; bases not matched to a gene: 8. Germline V CDR1 and CDR2: SQVTM, ANQGSEA. The CDR3 has 14 residues. CDR3 sequence reads: CSVVLTGASYEQYF. The DNA for the CDR3 is TGCAGCGTCGTTTTGACAGGGGCTTCCTACGAGCAGTACTTC.

The rearrangement joins TRBV5-1 to TRBJ1-1, with D perhaps matching TRBD1 (5 bases). In germline, CDR1 is SGHRS, CDR2 YFSETQ. V was shortened by 3 bases and J by 1 base, with 7 bases between the two germline ends. The CDR3 covers 13 residues. The chain's CDR3 is CASSWGTNTEAFF. The DNA for the CDR3 is TGCGCCAGCAGCTGGGGGACGAACACTGAAGCTTTCTTT.

This clone was found a few times. The V gene is TRBV19, the J gene TRBJ2-1; D is possibly TRBD1 or TRBD2 (6 bases each). Germline V gene lookup returns CDR1 LNHDA and CDR2 SQIVND (reference sequence). There are 10 residues in the CDR3. V was cut by 9 bases and J by 9 bases, with 9 bases left in between. This CDR3 reads CASEGGEQFF. CDR3 bases: TGTGCCAGCGAGGGGGGTGAGCAGTTCTTC.

This clone occurred once. V usage is TRBV9 and J usage is TRBJ2-1; TRBD2 matches at 14 bases. The J segment lost 9 bases and the V segment lost 3 bases, leaving 8 bases of the junction unmatched. The CDR3 has 16 residues. Germline V gives CDR1 SGDLS, CDR2 YYNGEE. The CDR3 nucleotides are TGTGCCAGCAGCGCGGGACTAGCGGGAGAGAGGAGTGAGCAGTTCTTC. Its protein is CASSAGLAGERSEQFF.